These T cell receptor beta chains were read from a single sample in a study of a mutant IDH1 vaccine in newly diagnosed glioma. For these receptors, no antigen is known. Sequencing was performed with immunoSEQ multiplex PCR; in TCRdb, only in-frame clones are kept and a portion is missing. The data show 35,000 to 55,000 clones, around 81% seen once. The sequencing used PBMCs, collected from a glioma patient whose treatment included an IDH1 peptide vaccine. The receptors originated from a woman in her thirties or forties with glioma. Some clones in this sample may be carry-over from other donors' samples. Both conserved end residues are part of each CDR3.

V gene,J gene,CDR3 protein
TRBV5-1,TRBJ2-7,CASSMTSGRAGEQYF
TRBV10-3,TRBJ1-1,CAISEMGGREAFF
TRBV4-2,TRBJ2-5,CASSQEERAGETQYF
TRBV6-5,TRBJ1-5,CASGAGGDNQPQHF
TRBV25-1,TRBJ1-1,CASNHGGSPEAFF
TRBV9,TRBJ2-6,CASSGTGGANVLTF
TRBV19,TRBJ2-7,CASSINALLAYEQYF
TRBV7-2,TRBJ2-5,CASSSLAGAAGETQYF
TRBV5-1,TRBJ1-5,CASSPGQLNQPQHF
TRBV5-4,TRBJ1-3,CASSLRGSSGNTIYF
TRBV2,TRBJ1-6,CASSEPPSPLHF
TRBV5-6,TRBJ1-4,CASSPRGATNEKLFF
TRBV6-1,TRBJ1-2,CASLPLGGSGYTF
TRBV18,TRBJ2-1,CASSPGGVINEQFF
TRBV5-4,TRBJ1-3,CASSVVGSGNTIYF
TRBV6-5,TRBJ1-1,CASRTGGEDTEAFF
TRBV7-2,TRBJ2-6,CASSPQRGAGSGANVLTF
TRBV28,TRBJ2-7,CASSFPRDRDGEQYF
TRBV6-4,TRBJ1-2,CASSEGATGGGYTF
TRBV11-3,TRBJ2-2,CASSPPGGLNTGELFF
TRBV28,TRBJ2-3,CASSPAGVVDTQYF
TRBV7-9,TRBJ1-1,CASSASPRGGEAFF
TRBV5-4,TRBJ2-2,CASSFGGTNTGELFF
TRBV27,TRBJ2-1,CATTRGGVGREQFF
TRBV10-3,TRBJ2-7,CAITRGGSTRDEQYF
TRBV5-1,TRBJ2-3,CASSLAGRGADTQYF
TRBV9,TRBJ2-5,CASSVNPRGEETQYF
TRBV7-2,TRBJ2-1,CASSLYGRGRSFNEQFF
TRBV9,TRBJ1-1,CASSVGSSQPKAFF
TRBV15,TRBJ2-6,CATSRGGISGANVLTF
TRBV6-6,TRBJ2-3,CASSYSTGGADTQYF
TRBV19,TRBJ1-5,CASSTGTGGDGNQPQHF
TRBV7-2,TRBJ1-4,CASSPDSNRPEKLFF
TRBV14,TRBJ2-7,CASSQVLEGINEQYF
TRBV28,TRBJ2-7,CASRNPGQGASYEQYF
TRBV29-1,TRBJ1-1,CSVEDPGWERKNTEAFF
TRBV9,TRBJ2-5,CASSGGGRGETQYF
TRBV28,TRBJ1-5,CASSFVPKSDQPQHF
TRBV6-6,TRBJ2-5,CASSYPGRGQETQYF
TRBV4-1,TRBJ2-7,CASSQDERREQYF
TRBV10-3,TRBJ2-7,CAISTPGTSSYEQYF
TRBV12-5,TRBJ2-5,CASGLGETQYF
TRBV4-3,TRBJ1-2,CASSQDPSLYGYTF
TRBV5-6,TRBJ2-7,CASSSKGPYEQYF
TRBV6-5,TRBJ1-1,CASRLGETPATEAFF
TRBV6-9,TRBJ1-1,CASSFLPHQDRVAFF
TRBV27,TRBJ2-2,CASSDGLAGVTGELFF
TRBV28,TRBJ1-6,CASSFLQGENSPLHF
TRBV7-6,TRBJ1-5,CASSLGQGGQPQHF
TRBV18,TRBJ1-1,CASSPPGGSTEAFF
TRBV7-2,TRBJ2-2,CASSLGTATTGELFF
TRBV29-1,TRBJ2-1,CSVEELGDFLNEQFF
TRBV28,TRBJ2-7,CASSSRTRGSYEQYF
TRBV7-9,TRBJ2-7,CASSLAGNQYF